This TCR beta chain was identified during a study of OX40 agonist ivuxolimab in advanced cancers. Overall study: Patients received the agonistic anti-OX40 (CD134) antibody ivuxolimab. A male proportion of about 84% was recorded, with mean age about 54 years and range roughly 23 to 79. Partial responses were achieved by three patients, of whom one had hepatocellular carcinoma and two had cutaneous melanoma.

Turning to this clone: Its target is not known.

Only in-frame clones appear in the TCRdb table, and some are missing; sequencing was by immunoSEQ multiplex PCR. The sample shows over 90,000 clones, 70% to 90% of them seen only once. V was cut by 8 bases and J by 2 bases, with 11 bases left in between. The CDR3 covers 13 residues. Germline V gene sequence: CDR1 MRHNA, CDR2 SNTAGT. Overall study findings and caveats: CD4+ and CD8+ T cells in blood underwent clonal expansion by week 6 at 0.1 to 3.0 mg/kg.

The V gene is TRBV6-4, the J gene TRBJ2-3, with D tentatively TRBD2 (5 bases). This material consisted of CD4+ or CD8+ T cells sorted from blood, taken in a trial of the OX40 agonist ivuxolimab. This TCR came from an adult with an advanced solid tumor such as melanoma, head and neck, liver or kidney cancer. The CDR3 nucleotides read TGTGCCAGCTTGGCGGGTAACACAGATACGCAGTATTTT. This encodes CASLAGNTDTQYF.